This TCR beta chain was sequenced during a study of cytomegalovirus exposure and HLA in healthy donors. Background on the study: Unique TCRs numbering roughly 80 million, obtained from HLA-typed donors, made up an early data release.

Whole-study findings and limits: Accurate prediction of most subjects' HLA-A and HLA-B alleles from TCR beta sequences was reported. The authors excluded some V segments, including TRBV6-2 and TRBV6-3, as indistinguishable. Later analysis associated a missense DCLRE1C variant with TCR beta V- and J-gene trimming.

Details on this clone: Its target is unknown.

With 7 bases removed from V and 6 bases from J, the gap between germline ends came to 16 bases. In germline, CDR1 is MDHEN, CDR2 SYDVKM. The CDR3 has 14 residues. PCR involved 60 Vbeta and 13 Jbeta primers. The table came from immunoSEQ multiplex PCR; TCRdb's copy has only in-frame clones and leaves some out. In total, the table holds around 130,000 clones. Sequencing input: PBMCs. The rearrangement links TRBV28 to TRBJ1-5, with unresolved D. This TCR derives from a woman aged 55-69 years in good health and CMV-seronegative. The CDR3 sequence: CASKLGPYGQPQHF. The CDR3 DNA reads TGTGCCAGCAAACTAGGCCCGTATGGTCAGCCCCAGCATTTT.